This T cell receptor beta chain was found in a study of control samples from healthy donors and cancer patients. Measured with immunoSEQ multiplex PCR; TCRdb has only the in-frame clones, and not every one. The table shows 99,000 or so clones, with 83% occurring only once. This CDR3 has 12 residues. The germline V gene encodes CDR1 SGHDT and CDR2 YYEEEE. V was shortened by 4 bases and J by 4 bases, with 8 bases between the two germline ends. The chain has TRBV5-6 and TRBJ1-2; D unresolved. This TCR derives from a woman between 45 and 60 years old in good health. The sample was blood. As DNA, the CDR3 is TGTGCCAGCAGCGGACGGTTCTATGGCTACACCTTC. Amino acid sequence: CASSGRFYGYTF.